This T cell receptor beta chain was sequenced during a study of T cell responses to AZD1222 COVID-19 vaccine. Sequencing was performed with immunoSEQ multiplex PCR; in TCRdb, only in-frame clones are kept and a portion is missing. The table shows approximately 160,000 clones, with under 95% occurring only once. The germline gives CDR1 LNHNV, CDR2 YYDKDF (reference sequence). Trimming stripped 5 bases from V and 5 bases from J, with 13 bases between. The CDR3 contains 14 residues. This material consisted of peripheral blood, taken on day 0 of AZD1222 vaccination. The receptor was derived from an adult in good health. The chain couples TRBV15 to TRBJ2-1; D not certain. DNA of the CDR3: TGTGCCACCAGCCCCAGAGAAAATAACAATGAGCAGTTCTTC. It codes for CATSPRENNNEQFF.